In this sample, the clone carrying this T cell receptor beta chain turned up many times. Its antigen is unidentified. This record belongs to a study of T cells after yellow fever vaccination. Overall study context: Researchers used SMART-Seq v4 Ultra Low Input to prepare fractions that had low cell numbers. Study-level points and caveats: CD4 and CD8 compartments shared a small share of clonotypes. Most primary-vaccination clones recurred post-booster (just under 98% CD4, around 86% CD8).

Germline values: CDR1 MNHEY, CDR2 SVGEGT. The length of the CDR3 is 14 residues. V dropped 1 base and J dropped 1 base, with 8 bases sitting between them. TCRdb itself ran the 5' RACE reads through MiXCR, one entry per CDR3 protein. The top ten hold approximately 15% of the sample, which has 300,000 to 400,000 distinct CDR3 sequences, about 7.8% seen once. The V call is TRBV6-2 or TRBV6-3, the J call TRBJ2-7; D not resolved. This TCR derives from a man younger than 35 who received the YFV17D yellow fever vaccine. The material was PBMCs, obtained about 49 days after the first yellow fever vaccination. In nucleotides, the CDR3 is TGTGCCAGCAGTTACTACTCCCCTTCCTACGAGCAGTACTTC. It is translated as CASSYYSPSYEQYF.